A single TCR beta chain is shown here with its context. This clonotype was counted only a few times. Its antigen is unknown. No base quality information exists; no much larger clone differs at one position. The sample's treatment or condition label, in plain terms: approximately 11-day PBMC culture with coronavirus spike peptide pools or control peptides (ViraFEST assay). To expand antigen-specific T cells with peptide pools and then pick out the expanded clonotypes through TCR sequencing, the study relied on the ViraFEST assay. The convalescent patients' positive SARS-CoV-2 PCR tests fell between March and December 2020, which was before the Alpha, Beta and Delta variants emerged in the United States. Each well held two million PBMCs cultured with roughly 10 ug/ml peptide pools in IMDM containing approximately 4.8% human AB serum and 7.5 to 10 IU/ml IL-2. Half of the culture medium was replaced with fresh IL-2-containing medium on days 3 and 7. After roughly 11 days of culture, CD4+ T cells were isolated by negative selection with the EasySep CD4+ T cell isolation kit. Ficoll-Paque Plus gradient centrifugation was used to isolate PBMCs from whole blood, and the isolated PBMCs were then either used fresh or cryopreserved at -140C. Culture conditions were generally each tested in triplicate wells.

This sample was included in a study of vaccination and CD4 T cells after COVID-19 (dated by TCRdb to the early 2020s). About the study as a whole: Every convalescent patient had a positive nasal swab PCR test for SARS-CoV-2, with mild disease in roughly nine patients and severe disease in one. Six males and four females were included in the convalescent cohort, with two Hispanic individuals, seven Caucasians, two Asians and one multiracial person represented. Two doses of either the Pfizer-BioNTech BNT162b2 vaccine (n=8) or the Moderna mRNA-1273 vaccine (n=2) were administered to participants. Post-COVID blood samples were collected from convalescent patients a median of approximately 93 days after diagnosis, with a range of roughly 30 to 161 days. The time from the second vaccine dose to post-vaccine blood sampling had a median of roughly 72 days and ranged from roughly 13 to 241 days. For stimulating the cultures, overlapping spike peptide pools were used, derived from SARS-CoV-2 as well as from the common cold coronaviruses HCoV-NL63, HCoV-OC43 and HCoV-229E. Control cultures used a CEFX viral epitope pool as positive control, an HIV-1 Nef peptide pool as negative control, or no peptide. In 10 COVID-19 convalescent patients and a handful of infection-naive healthy vaccine recipients, the spike-specific CD4+ TCR repertoire before mRNA vaccination was compared with the repertoire after mRNA vaccination.

Here is what the overall study found, with its caveats: Nearly all vaccine-specific clones in convalescent patients (304 of 307) were mono-reactive for SARS-CoV-2 spike rather than cross-reactive with common cold coronaviruses. The median count of SARS-CoV-2-reactive clonotypes went up from 20 to 25 after infection to a few dozen after vaccination, although the change was not significant. In convalescent patients, a median around 90% of post-vaccine SARS-CoV-2-reactive clones were detected only after vaccination, suggesting vaccine-specific priming. The number of convalescent patients in the study was relatively small, and the study did not examine early timepoints following natural infection.

V has 5 bases trimmed and J has 2 bases trimmed; junction bases matching no gene number 2. The germline V gene provides CDR1 MNHEY and CDR2 SVGEGT. From cysteine to phenylalanine, the CDR3 is 14 amino acids long. Just CDR3 DNA is preserved here, 42 bases in frame from base 1. Receptors were amplified or captured by PCR. DNA from cultured CD4+ T cells underwent TCR sequencing with the Oncomine TCR Beta short-read assay at the Johns Hopkins FTIC core. The QIAamp micro DNA kit was used to extract genomic DNA from the cultured CD4+ T cells. Oncomine TCR Beta libraries from cultured CD4+ T cells were pooled with unique dual indexes and sequenced on an Illumina iSeq 100. The source study handled its data this way. Non-productive sequences were removed, and CDR3s not starting with C, not ending with F or W, or shorter than 7 amino acids were discarded. Antigen-specific clonotypes were identified using the MANAFEST web application through comparison of peptide-stimulated wells with reference and other culture wells. To be called positive, a clone needed an FDR below 0.05, an odds ratio above 5, and a productive frequency above 0.1% in at least two of three replicate wells. A clonotype counted as cross-reactive if it showed significant expansion both in the SARS-CoV-2 spike wells and in at least one common cold coronavirus spike condition. Levenshtein distances (stringdist) and unrooted phylogenetic trees (ape) in R version 3.6.1 were used to assess CDR3 homology. The public sequencing data were trimmed at Q25 with fastp and processed into clonotypes with MiXCR by TCRdb, which kept only in-frame beta chains. Rows merge per CDR3 protein into single entries with the most common DNA and genes. The V and J calls follow TCRdb's processing rather than the paper's. This sample gives 8,500 to 13,000 distinct CDR3 sequences in total; roughly a third of them show up just once. The top ten clonotypes cover 8.5% to 10% of the sample.

The chain couples TRBV6-2 or TRBV6-3 to TRBJ1-5; 8 nucleotides in the junction match TRBD1. The sequenced material came from CD4+ T cells from blood, cultured in vitro. The receptor was derived from a human donor who had recovered from COVID-19. The nucleotides read TGTGCCAGCAGTACAGGGGGTGGCAATCAGCCCCAGCATTTT. Its protein is CASSTGGGNQPQHF.